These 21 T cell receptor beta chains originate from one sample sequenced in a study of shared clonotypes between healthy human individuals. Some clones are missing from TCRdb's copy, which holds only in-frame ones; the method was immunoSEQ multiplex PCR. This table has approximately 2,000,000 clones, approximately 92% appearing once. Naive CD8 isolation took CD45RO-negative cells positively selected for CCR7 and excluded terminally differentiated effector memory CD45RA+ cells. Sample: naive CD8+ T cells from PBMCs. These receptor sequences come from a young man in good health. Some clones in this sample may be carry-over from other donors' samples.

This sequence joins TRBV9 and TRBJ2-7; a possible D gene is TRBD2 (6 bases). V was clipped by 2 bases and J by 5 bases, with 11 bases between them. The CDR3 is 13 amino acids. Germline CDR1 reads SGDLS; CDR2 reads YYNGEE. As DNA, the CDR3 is TGTGCCAGCAGCGTCGGAGGGGTGGACGAGCAGTACTTC. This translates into CASSVGGVDEQYF.

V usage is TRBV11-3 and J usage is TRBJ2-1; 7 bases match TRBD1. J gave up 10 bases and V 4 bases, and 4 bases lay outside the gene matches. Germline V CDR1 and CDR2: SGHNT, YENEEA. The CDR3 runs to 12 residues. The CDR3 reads CASSYDRVEQFF. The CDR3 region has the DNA TGTGCCAGCAGCTACGACAGGGTAGAGCAGTTCTTC. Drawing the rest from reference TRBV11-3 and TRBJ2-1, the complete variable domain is EAGVVQSPRYKIIEKKQPVAFWCNPISGHNTLYWYLQNLGQGPELLIRYENEEAVDDSQLPKDRFSAERLKGVDSTLKIQPAELGDSAVYLCASSYDRVEQFFGPGTRLTVL.

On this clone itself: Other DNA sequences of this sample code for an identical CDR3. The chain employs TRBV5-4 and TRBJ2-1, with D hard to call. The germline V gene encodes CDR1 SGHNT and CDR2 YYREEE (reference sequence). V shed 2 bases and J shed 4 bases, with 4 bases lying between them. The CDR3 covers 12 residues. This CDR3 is CASSFSYNEQFF. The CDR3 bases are TGTGCCAGCAGCTTTAGTTACAATGAGCAGTTCTTC.

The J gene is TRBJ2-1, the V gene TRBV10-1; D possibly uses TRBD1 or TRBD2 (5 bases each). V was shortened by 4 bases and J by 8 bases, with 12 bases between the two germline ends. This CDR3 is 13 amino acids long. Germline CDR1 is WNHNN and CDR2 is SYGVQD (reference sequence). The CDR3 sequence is CASSGTRGDEQFF. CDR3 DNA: TGCGCCAGCAGTGGTACGAGGGGCGATGAGCAGTTCTTC.

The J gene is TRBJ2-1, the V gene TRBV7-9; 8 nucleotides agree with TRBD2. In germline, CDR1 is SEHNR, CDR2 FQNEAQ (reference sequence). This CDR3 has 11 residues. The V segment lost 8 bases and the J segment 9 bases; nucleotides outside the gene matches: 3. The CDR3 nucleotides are TGTGCCAGCGCGGGGGGTGGTGAGCAGTTCTTC. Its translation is CASAGGGEQFF.

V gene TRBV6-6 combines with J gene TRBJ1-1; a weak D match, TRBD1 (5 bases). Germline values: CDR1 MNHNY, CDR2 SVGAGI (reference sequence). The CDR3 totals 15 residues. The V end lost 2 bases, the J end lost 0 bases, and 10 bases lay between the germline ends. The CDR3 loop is CASSYLSGVNTEAFF. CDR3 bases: TGTGCCAGCAGTTACCTCTCGGGGGTGAACACTGAAGCTTTCTTT.

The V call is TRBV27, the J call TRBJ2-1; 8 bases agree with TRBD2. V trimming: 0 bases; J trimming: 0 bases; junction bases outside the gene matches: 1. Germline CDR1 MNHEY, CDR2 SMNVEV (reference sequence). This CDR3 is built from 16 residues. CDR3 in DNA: TGTGCCAGCAGTTTATCAGCGGGAGCCTCCTACAATGAGCAGTTCTTC. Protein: CASSLSAGASYNEQFF.

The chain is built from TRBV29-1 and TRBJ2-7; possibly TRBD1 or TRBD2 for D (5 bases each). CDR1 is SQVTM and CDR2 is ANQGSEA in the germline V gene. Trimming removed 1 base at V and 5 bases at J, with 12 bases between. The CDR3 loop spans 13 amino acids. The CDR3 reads CSVEAGPSNEQYF. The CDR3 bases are TGCAGCGTTGAAGCGGGGCCAAGCAACGAGCAGTACTTC.

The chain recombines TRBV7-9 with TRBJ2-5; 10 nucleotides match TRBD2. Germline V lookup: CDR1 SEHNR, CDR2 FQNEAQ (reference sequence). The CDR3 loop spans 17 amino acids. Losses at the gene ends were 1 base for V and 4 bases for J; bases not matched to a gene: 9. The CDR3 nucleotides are TGTGCCAGCAGCTTAGGGTCCCTAGCGGGAGCCCCAGAGACCCAGTACTTC. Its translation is CASSLGSLAGAPETQYF.

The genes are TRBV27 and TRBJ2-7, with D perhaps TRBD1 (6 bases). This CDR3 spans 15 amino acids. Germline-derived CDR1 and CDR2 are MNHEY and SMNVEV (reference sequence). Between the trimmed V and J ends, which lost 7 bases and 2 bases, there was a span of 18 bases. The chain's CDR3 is CASNTAQGRTYEQYF. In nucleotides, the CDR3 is TGTGCCAGCAATACAGCCCAGGGGAGAACCTACGAGCAGTACTTC.

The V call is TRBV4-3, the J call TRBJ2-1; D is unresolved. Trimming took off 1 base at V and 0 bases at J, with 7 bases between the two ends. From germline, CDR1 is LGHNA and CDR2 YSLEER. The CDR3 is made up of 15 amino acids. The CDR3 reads CASSQADASYNEQFF. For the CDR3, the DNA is TGCGCCAGCAGCCAAGCGGATGCCTCCTACAATGAGCAGTTCTTC.

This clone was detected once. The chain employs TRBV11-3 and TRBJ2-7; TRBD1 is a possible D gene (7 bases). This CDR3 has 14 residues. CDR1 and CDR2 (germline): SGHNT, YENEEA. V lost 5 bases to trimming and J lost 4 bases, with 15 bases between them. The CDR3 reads CASSTRDSPYEQYF. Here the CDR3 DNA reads TGTGCCAGCAGCACGCGGGACAGTCCTTACGAGCAGTACTTC. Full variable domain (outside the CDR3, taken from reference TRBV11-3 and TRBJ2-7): EAGVVQSPRYKIIEKKQPVAFWCNPISGHNTLYWYLQNLGQGPELLIRYENEEAVDDSQLPKDRFSAERLKGVDSTLKIQPAELGDSAVYLCASSTRDSPYEQYFGPGTRLTVT.

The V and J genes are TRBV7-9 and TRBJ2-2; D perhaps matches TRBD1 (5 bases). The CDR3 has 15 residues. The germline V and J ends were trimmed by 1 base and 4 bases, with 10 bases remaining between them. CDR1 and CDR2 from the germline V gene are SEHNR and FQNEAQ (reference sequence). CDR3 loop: CASSLEQGTTGELFF. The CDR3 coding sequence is TGTGCCAGCAGCTTAGAGCAGGGTACCACCGGGGAGCTGTTTTTT. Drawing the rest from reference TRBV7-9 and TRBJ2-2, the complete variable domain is DTGVSQNPRHKITKRGQNVTFRCDPISEHNRLYWYRQTLGQGPEFLTYFQNEAQLEKSRLLSDRFSAERPKGSFSTLEIQRTEQGDSAMYLCASSLEQGTTGELFFGEGSRLTVL.

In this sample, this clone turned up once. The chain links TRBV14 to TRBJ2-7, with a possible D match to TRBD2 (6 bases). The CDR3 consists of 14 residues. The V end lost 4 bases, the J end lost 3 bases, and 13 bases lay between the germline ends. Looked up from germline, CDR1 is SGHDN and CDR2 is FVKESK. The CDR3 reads CASSRLASYYEQYF. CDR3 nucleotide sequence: TGTGCCAGCAGCCGGCTAGCGTCGTACTACGAGCAGTACTTC.

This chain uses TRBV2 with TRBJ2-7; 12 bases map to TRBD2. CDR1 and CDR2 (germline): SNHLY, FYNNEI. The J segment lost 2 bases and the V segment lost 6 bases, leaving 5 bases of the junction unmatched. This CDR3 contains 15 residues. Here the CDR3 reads CASRGTSGYPYEQYF. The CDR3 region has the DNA TGTGCCAGCAGAGGGACTAGCGGGTACCCCTACGAGCAGTACTTC.

The CDR3 spells CASSIVRDSLNQPQHF. In nucleotides, the CDR3 is TGTGCCAGTAGTATAGTGAGGGACAGTCTCAATCAGCCCCAGCATTTT. The rearrangement uses TRBV19 and TRBJ1-5; 7 bases agree with TRBD1. The CDR3 totals 16 residues. Germline assignment: CDR1 LNHDA and CDR2 SQIVND (reference sequence). The J segment lost 3 bases and the V segment lost 1 base, leaving 6 bases of the junction unmatched.

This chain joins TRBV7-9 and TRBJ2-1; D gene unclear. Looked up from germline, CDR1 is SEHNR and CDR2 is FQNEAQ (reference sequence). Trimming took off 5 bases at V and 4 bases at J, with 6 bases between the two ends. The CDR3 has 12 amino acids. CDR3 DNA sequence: TGTGCCAGCAGCGACCAGTACAATGAGCAGTTCTTC. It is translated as CASSDQYNEQFF. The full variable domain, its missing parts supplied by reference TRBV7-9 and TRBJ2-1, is DTGVSQNPRHKITKRGQNVTFRCDPISEHNRLYWYRQTLGQGPEFLTYFQNEAQLEKSRLLSDRFSAERPKGSFSTLEIQRTEQGDSAMYLCASSDQYNEQFFGPGTRLTVL.

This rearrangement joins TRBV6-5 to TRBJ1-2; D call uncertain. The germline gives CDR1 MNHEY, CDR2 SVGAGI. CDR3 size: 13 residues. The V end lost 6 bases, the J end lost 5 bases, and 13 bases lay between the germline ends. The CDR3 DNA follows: TGTGCCAGCAGCTCTAATATGGGATATGGCTACACCTTC. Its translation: CASSSNMGYGYTF.

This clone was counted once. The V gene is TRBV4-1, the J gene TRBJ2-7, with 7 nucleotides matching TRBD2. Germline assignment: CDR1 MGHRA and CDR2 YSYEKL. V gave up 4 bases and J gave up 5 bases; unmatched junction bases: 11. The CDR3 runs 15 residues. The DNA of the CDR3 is TGCGCCAGCAGCCTCCTTGGGAGCGGGATCAACGAGCAGTACTTC. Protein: CASSLLGSGINEQYF.

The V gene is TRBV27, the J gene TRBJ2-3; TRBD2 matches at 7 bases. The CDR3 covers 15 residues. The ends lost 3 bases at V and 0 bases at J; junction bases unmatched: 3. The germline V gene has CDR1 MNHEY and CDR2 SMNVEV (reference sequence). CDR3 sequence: CASSLTSPSTDTQYF. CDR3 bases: TGTGCCAGCAGTTTGACTAGCCCTAGCACAGATACGCAGTATTTT.

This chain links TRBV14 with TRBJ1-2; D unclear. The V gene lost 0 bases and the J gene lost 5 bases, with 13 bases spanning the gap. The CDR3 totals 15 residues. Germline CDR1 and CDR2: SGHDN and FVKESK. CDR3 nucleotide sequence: TGTGCCAGCAGCCAAGATCCGAGGGTTCGGTATGGCTACACCTTC. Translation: CASSQDPRVRYGYTF.